This T cell receptor beta chain was captured in a study of glioma-infiltrating T cells after dendritic cell vaccination. Time point in this sample: after dendritic cell vaccination, including at tumor progression/relapse. V was shortened by 0 bases and J by 0 bases, with 12 bases between the two germline ends. CDR3 size: 17 residues. CDR1 and CDR2 (germline): LGHNA, YNFKEQ. The table came from immunoSEQ multiplex PCR; TCRdb's copy has only in-frame clones and leaves some out. The sample shows about 91,000 clones, more than 80% of them seen only once. The sample here was blood, taken after dendritic cell vaccination. The receptor comes from a human donor with glioblastoma. J is TRBJ1-5 and V is TRBV4-2, with no clear D. CDR3 loop: CASSQETAGYSNQPQHF. CDR3 bases: TGTGCCAGCAGCCAAGAAACGGCGGGCTATAGCAATCAGCCCCAGCATTTT.